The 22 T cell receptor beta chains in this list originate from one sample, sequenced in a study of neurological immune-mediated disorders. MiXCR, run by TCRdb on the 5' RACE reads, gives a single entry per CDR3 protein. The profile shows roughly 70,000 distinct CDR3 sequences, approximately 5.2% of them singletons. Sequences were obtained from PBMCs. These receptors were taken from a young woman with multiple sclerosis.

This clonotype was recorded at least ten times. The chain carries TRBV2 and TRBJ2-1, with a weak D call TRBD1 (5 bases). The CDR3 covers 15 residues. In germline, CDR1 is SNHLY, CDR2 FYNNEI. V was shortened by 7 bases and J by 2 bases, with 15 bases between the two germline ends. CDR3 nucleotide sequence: TGTGCCAGCACCCCCGGGCAGGGTCCCTACAATGAGCAGTTCTTC. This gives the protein CASTPGQGPYNEQFF. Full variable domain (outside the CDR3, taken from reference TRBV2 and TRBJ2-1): EPEVTQTPSHQVTQMGQEVILRCVPISNHLYFYWYRQILGQKVEFLVSFYNNEISEKSEIFDDQFSVERPDGSNFTLKIRSTKLEDSAMYFCASTPGQGPYNEQFFGPGTRLTVL.

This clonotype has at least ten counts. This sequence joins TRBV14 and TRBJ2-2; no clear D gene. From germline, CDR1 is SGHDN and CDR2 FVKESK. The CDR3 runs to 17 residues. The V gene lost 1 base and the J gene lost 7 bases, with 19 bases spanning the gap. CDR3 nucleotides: TGTGCCAGCAGCCAAGTTCCGGGTGGTCTGGGGATCGGGGAGCTGTTTTTT. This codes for CASSQVPGGLGIGELFF.

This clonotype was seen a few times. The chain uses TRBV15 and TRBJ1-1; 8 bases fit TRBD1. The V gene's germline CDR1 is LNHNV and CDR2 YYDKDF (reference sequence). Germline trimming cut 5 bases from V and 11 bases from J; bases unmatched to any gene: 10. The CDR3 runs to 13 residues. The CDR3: CATSGAGQGKAFF. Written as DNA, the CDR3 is TGTGCCACCAGCGGAGCAGGACAGGGTAAGGCTTTCTTT.

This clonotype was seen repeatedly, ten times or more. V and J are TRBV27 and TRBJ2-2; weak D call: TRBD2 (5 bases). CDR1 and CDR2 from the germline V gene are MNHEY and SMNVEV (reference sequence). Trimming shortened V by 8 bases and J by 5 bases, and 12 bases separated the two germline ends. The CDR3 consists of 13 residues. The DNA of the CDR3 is TGTGCCAGCTGGAGGAGAGGGACCGGGGAGCTGTTTTTT. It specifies CASWRRGTGELFF.

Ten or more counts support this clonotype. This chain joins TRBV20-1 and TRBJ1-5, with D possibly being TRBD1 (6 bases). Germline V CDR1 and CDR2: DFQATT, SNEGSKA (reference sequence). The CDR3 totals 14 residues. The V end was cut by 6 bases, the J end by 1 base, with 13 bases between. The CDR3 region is CSAPTDRSNQPQHF. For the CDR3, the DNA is TGCAGTGCACCCACGGACAGAAGCAATCAGCCCCAGCATTTT.

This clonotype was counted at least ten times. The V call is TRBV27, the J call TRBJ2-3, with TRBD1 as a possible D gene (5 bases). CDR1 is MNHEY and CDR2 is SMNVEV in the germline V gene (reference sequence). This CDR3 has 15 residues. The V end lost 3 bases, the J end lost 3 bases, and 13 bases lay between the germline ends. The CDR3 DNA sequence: TGTGCCAGCAGTTTTCAGGGAAGGCGGACAGATACGCAGTATTTT. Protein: CASSFQGRRTDTQYF.

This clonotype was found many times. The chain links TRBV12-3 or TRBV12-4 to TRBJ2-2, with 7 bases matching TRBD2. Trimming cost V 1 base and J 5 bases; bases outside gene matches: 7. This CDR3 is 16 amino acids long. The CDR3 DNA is TGTGCCAGCAGTTTAGAGTCGGGGGGAGGAACCGGGGAGCTGTTTTTT. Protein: CASSLESGGGTGELFF.

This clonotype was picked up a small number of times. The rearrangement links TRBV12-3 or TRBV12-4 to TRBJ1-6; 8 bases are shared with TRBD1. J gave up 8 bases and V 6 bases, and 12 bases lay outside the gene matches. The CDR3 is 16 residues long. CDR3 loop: CASRDDRGSIDSPLHF. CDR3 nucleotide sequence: TGTGCCAGCAGAGATGACAGGGGTAGTATTGATTCACCCCTCCACTTT.

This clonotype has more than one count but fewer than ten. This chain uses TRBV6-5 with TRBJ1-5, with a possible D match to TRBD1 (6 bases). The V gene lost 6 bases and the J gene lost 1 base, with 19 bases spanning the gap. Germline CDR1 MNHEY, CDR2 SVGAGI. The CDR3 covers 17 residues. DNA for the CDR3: TGTGCCAGCAGACGAAAGGGGGGGGTAGGGAGCAATCAGCCCCAGCATTTT. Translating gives CASRRKGGVGSNQPQHF.

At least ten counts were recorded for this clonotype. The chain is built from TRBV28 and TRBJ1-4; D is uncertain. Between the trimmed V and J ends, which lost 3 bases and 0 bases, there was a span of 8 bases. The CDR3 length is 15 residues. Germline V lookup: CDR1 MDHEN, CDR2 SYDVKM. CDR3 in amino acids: CASSFVRSTNEKLFF. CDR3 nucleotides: TGTGCCAGCAGTTTCGTCAGATCAACTAATGAAAAACTGTTTTTT.

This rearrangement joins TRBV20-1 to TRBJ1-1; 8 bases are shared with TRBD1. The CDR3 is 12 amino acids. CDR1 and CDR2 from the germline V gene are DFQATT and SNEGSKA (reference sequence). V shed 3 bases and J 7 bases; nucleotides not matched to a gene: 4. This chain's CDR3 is CSASVQGVEAFF. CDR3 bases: TGCAGTGCTAGCGTACAGGGGGTTGAAGCTTTCTTT.

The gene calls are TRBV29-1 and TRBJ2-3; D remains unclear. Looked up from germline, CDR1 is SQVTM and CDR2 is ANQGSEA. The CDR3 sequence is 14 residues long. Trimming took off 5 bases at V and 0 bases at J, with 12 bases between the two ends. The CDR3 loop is CSVQDPSSTDTQYF. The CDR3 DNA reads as TGCAGCGTTCAGGACCCGTCTAGCACAGATACGCAGTATTTT.

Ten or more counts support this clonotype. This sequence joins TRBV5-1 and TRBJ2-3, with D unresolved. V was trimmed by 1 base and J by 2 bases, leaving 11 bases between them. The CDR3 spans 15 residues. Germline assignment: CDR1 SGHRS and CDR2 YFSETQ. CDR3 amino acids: CASSLRRTSTDTQYF. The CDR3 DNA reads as TGCGCCAGCAGCTTGAGACGGACCTCCACAGATACGCAGTATTTT.

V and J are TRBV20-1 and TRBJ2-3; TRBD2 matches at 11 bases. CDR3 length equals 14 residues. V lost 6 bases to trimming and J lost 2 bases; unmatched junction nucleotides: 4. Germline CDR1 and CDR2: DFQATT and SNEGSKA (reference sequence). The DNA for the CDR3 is TGCAGTGCAGGGGGACTAGCGGTCACAGATACGCAGTATTTT. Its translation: CSAGGLAVTDTQYF.

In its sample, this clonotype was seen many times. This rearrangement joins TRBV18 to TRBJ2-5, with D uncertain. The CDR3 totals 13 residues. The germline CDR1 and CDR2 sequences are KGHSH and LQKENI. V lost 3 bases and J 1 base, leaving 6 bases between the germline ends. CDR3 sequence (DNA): TGTGCCAGCTCACCCCGAGGCCAAGAGACCCAGTACTTC. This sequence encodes CASSPRGQETQYF. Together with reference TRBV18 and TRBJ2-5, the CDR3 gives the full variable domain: NAGVMQNPRHLVRRRGQEARLRCSPMKGHSHVYWYRQLPEEGLKFMVYLQKENIIDESGMPKERFSAEFPKEGPSILRIQQVVRGDSAAYFCASSPRGQETQYFGPGTRLLVL.

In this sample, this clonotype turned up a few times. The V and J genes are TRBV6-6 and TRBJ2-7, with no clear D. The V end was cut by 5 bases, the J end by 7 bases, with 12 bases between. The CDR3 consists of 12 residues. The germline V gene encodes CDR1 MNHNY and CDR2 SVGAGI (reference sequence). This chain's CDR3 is CASSTLLNEQYF. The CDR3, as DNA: TGTGCCAGCAGTACCCTCTTAAATGAGCAGTACTTC.

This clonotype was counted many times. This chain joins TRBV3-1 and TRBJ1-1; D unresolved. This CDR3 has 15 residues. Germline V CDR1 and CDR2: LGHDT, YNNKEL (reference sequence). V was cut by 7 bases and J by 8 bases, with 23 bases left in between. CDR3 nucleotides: TGTGCCAGCACCTCCCGGGCCAAAGGCGCTTTAGAAGCTTTCTTT. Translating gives CASTSRAKGALEAFF.

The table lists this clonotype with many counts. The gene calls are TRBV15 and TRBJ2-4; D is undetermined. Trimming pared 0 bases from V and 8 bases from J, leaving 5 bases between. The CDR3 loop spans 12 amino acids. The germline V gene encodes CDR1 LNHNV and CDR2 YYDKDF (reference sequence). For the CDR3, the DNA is TGTGCCACCAGCAGAGAAGCTGACATTCAGTACTTC. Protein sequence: CATSREADIQYF.

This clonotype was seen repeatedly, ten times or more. As DNA, the CDR3 is TGTGCCTGGAGTTCGGACAGGGGCTATGGCTACACCTTC. It codes for CAWSSDRGYGYTF. The V call is TRBV30, the J call TRBJ1-2, with TRBD1 matching over 9 bases. Germline CDR1 and CDR2: GTSNPN and SVGIG (reference sequence). This CDR3 is 13 amino acids long. With V trimmed by 2 bases and J by 4 bases, 2 bases remained unmatched.

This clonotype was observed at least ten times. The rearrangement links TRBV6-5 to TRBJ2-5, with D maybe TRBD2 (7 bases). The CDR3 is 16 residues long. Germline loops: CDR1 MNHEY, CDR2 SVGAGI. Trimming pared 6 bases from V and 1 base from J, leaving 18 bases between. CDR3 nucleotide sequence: TGTGCCAGCAGACCCGCCGCGGGGGCCAGCCAAGAGACCCAGTACTTC. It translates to CASRPAAGASQETQYF.

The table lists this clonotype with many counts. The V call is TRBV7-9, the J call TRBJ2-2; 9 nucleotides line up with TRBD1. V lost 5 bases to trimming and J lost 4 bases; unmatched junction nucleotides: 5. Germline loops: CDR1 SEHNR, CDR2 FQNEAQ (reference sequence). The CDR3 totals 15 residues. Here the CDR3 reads CASSIQQGATGELFF. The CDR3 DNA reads TGTGCCAGCAGCATCCAACAGGGGGCCACCGGGGAGCTGTTTTTT.

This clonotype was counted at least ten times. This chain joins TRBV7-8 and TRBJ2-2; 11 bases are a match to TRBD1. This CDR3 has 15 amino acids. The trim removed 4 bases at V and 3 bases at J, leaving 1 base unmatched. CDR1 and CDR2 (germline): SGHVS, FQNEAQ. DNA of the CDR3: TGTGCCAGCAGCTCGGGACAGGGGGACACCGGGGAGCTGTTTTTT. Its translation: CASSSGQGDTGELFF.